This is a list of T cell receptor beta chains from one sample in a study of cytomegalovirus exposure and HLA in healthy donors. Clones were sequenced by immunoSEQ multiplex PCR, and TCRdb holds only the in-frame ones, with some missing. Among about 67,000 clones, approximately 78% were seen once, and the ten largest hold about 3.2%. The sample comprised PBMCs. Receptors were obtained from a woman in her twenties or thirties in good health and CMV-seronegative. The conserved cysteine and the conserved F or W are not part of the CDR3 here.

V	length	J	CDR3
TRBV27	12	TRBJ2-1	ASSLAGGHDEQF
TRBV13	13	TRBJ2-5	ASSLVGHYEETQY
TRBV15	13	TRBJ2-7	ATSSRTGDPYEQY
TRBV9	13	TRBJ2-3	ASSVASQFTDTQY
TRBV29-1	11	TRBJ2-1	RSVGLASNEQF
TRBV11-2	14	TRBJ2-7	ASSLNFGTFTYEQY
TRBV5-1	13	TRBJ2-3	ASSWGGHTTDTQY
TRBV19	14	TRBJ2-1	ASRTPGTGRVNEQF
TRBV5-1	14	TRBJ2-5	ASSLDPSGAQETQY
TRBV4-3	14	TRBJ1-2	ASSQDGTGANYGYT
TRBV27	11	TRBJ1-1	ASSFHRNTEAF
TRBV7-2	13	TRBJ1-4	ASSIDRMSGEKLF
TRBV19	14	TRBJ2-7	ASSPADGQGNYEQY
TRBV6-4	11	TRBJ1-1	ASSLTGGREAF
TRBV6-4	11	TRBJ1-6	ASSHGGDSPLH
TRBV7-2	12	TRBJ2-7	ASSLGTGVEEQY
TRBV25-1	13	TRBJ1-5	ASSEMGAGNQPQH
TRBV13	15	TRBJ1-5	ASSLRGQGESNQPQH
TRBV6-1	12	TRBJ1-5	ASSVMADNQPQH
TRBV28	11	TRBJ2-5	ASVLQGGETQY
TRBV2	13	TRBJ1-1	ASSEMAGSNTEAF
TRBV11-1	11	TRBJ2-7	ASQGTGVGEQY
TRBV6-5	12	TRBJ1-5	ASSYSGVYQPQH
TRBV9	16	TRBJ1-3	ASSPRAGGARAGNTIY
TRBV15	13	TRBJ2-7	ATSRGGLAVYEQY
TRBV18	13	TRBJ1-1	ASSPSSDRQPRAF
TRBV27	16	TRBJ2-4	ASSSYLGLAGGPNIQY
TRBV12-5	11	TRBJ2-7	ASGPTPSYEQY
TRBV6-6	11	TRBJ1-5	AVSGTANQPQH
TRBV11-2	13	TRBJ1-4	ASSRLGSSGEKLF
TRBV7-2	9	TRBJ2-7	ASRRGNEQY
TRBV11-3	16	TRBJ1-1	ASSLYSSSGQGETEAF
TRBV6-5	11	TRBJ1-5	ASSYSGEGAQH
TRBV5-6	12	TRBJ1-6	ASSLSSYNSPLH
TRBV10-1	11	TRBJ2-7	ASSDRVGDEQY
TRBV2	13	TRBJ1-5	ASSGQGPPNQPQH
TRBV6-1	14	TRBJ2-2	ASSELWTGGPGELF
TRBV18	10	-	ASSPDRAEQY
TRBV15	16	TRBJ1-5	ATSRPSGTGGRWEPQH
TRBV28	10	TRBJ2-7	ASSVAGIEQY
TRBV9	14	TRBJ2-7	ASSVSSGQGSYEQY
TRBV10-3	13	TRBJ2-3	AISDYDSSTDTQY
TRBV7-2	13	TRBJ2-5	ASSLGDRVGETQY
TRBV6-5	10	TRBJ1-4	ASLGDNEKLF
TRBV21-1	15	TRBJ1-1	ASSKALKPDSFTEAF
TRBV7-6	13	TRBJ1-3	ASSSEQGSGNTIY
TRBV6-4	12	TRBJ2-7	ASSREEGAYEQY
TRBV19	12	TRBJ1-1	ASRTGQGNTEAF
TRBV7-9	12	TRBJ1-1	ASSQDTGNTEAF
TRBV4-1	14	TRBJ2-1	ASSQETRSSYNEQF